Below are 21 T cell receptor beta chains sequenced from a single sample in a study of T cell repertoires in cytomegalovirus infection. TCRdb re-called the reads with MiXCR, one entry per CDR3 protein. The sample has 150,000 to 200,000 distinct CDR3 sequences; approximately 18% are singletons. The sequencing input was CD8+ T cells from PBMCs. These receptors were taken from a human donor in good health (CMV status not recorded). Some clones in this sample may be carry-over from other donors' samples.

The DNA for the CDR3 is TGTGCCAGCAGCTTATATACACCTATACGAGAAAATTCACCCCTCCACTTT. It translates to CASSLYTPIRENSPLHF. This chain links TRBV7-2 with TRBJ1-6; D gene ambiguous. The germline V and J ends were trimmed by 2 bases and 7 bases, with 18 bases remaining between them. The germline gives CDR1 SGHTA, CDR2 FQGNSA. The CDR3 is made up of 17 amino acids. The variable domain in full, completed from reference TRBV7-2 and TRBJ1-6, reads GAGVSQSPSNKVTEKGKDVELRCDPISGHTALYWYRQSLGQGLEFLIYFQGNSAPDKSGLPSDRFSAERTGGSVSTLTIQRTQQEDSAVYLCASSLYTPIRENSPLHFGNGTRLTVT.

In its sample, this clonotype was seen a few times. V usage is TRBV7-2 and J usage is TRBJ1-3, with unresolved D. The CDR3 contains 13 residues. Germline CDR1 SGHTA, CDR2 FQGNSA. The CDR3 region is CVEGAISGNTIYF. CDR3 bases: TGTGTGGAAGGTGCCATCTCTGGAAACACCATATATTTT.

A few counts support this clonotype. The CDR3 DNA reads as TGTGCCAGCACTATTAAGGGGGGCGCGAATGGCTACACCTTC. Translating it yields CASTIKGGANGYTF. This rearrangement joins TRBV12-3 or TRBV12-4 to TRBJ1-2; D possibly corresponds to TRBD1 (6 bases). The length of the CDR3 is 14 residues. V lost 7 bases and J lost 6, with 18 bases in between.

The rearrangement links TRBV7-9 to TRBJ1-6, with a tentative D call TRBD1 (6 bases). The germline V gene has CDR1 SEHNR and CDR2 FQNEAQ (reference sequence). V dropped 6 bases and J dropped 7 bases, with 19 bases sitting between them. The CDR3 is made up of 16 amino acids. The CDR3 region has the DNA TGTGCCAGCAGGGAAACAGGGAGCCTTAACAATTCACCCCTCCACTTT. Protein sequence: CASRETGSLNNSPLHF.

This clonotype was counted between two and nine times. The genes are TRBV6-1 and TRBJ1-1; D not resolved. The CDR3 totals 13 residues. Germline V lookup: CDR1 MNHNS, CDR2 SASEGT. The V and J ends lost 4 bases and 1 base respectively, with 7 bases between them. Here the CDR3 DNA reads TGTGCCAGCAGTGTGGGCGAGAACACTGAAGCTTTCTTT. It is translated as CASSVGENTEAFF.

CDR3 DNA sequence: TGTGCCACCAGTGATTCCGGGACAACGGGAGACGAGCAGTACTTC. Translation: CATSDSGTTGDEQYF. J is TRBJ2-7 and V is TRBV24-1; perhaps D is TRBD1 or TRBD2 (6 bases each). Germline CDR1 KGHDR, CDR2 SFDVKD. This CDR3 contains 15 residues. Trimming removed 2 bases at V and 5 bases at J, with 15 bases between.

The rearrangement joins TRBV7-9 to TRBJ1-1; D not resolved. The CDR3 has 13 amino acids. Germline lookup yields CDR1 SEHNR and CDR2 FQNEAQ (reference sequence). Trimming shortened V by 7 bases and J by 5 bases, and 14 bases separated the two germline ends. As DNA, the CDR3 is TGTGCCAGCACCCCTGGAGGTGCAACTGAAGCTTTCTTT. It encodes CASTPGGATEAFF.

This clonotype has only a few counts. The chain is built from TRBV7-2 and TRBJ2-7; 8 nucleotides agree with TRBD2. V gave up 6 bases and J gave up 3 bases; unmatched junction bases: 10. CDR3 length equals 15 residues. CDR1 is SGHTA and CDR2 is FQGNSA in the germline V gene. This CDR3 is CASSPTSGPGYEQYF. The CDR3, as DNA: TGTGCCAGCAGTCCTACTAGCGGCCCTGGCTACGAGCAGTACTTC.

This clonotype has a handful of counts. The V call is TRBV28, the J call TRBJ1-4; no firm D call. Per the germline V gene, CDR1 is MDHEN and CDR2 is SYDVKM. The CDR3 has 15 residues. With 3 bases removed from V and 6 bases from J, the gap between germline ends came to 14 bases. The CDR3, as DNA: TGTGCCAGCAGTTTTATGAGTCCTGGCGATGAAAAACTGTTTTTT. This translates into CASSFMSPGDEKLFF.

This clonotype is termed medium-sized. This chain uses TRBV7-2 with TRBJ1-4, with D perhaps matching TRBD1 (5 bases). This CDR3 is built from 15 residues. Per the germline V gene, CDR1 is SGHTA and CDR2 is FQGNSA. V was trimmed by 0 bases and J by 5 bases, leaving 10 bases between them. The CDR3 sequence is CASSLAPAGNEKLFF. The CDR3 nucleotides are TGTGCCAGCAGCTTAGCGCCGGCAGGGAATGAAAAACTGTTTTTT.

This chain uses TRBV3-1 with TRBJ2-5, with D possibly TRBD2 on 6 matching bases. The CDR3 covers 15 residues. V lost 4 bases to trimming and J lost 5 bases, with 17 bases between them. Per the germline V gene, CDR1 is LGHDT and CDR2 is YNNKEL (reference sequence). CDR3 loop: CASSLRDRRGETQYF. As DNA, the CDR3 is TGTGCCAGCAGCCTCCGGGACCGCCGGGGGGAGACCCAGTACTTC.

V is TRBV28 and J is TRBJ2-3; TRBD2 aligns across 7 bases. Losses at the gene ends were 1 base for V and 0 bases for J; bases not matched to a gene: 7. Germline CDR1 is MDHEN and CDR2 is SYDVKM. CDR3 size: 17 residues. CDR3 nucleotide sequence: TGTGCCAGCAGTTTATATTCAGGCGGGGGTAGCACAGATACGCAGTATTTT. Translating gives CASSLYSGGGSTDTQYF. Complete variable domain (other parts from reference TRBV28 and TRBJ2-3): DVKVTQSSRYLVKRTGEKVFLECVQDMDHENMFWYRQDPGLGLRLIYFSYDVKMKEKGDIPEGYSVSREKKERFSLILESASTNQTSMYLCASSLYSGGGSTDTQYFGPGTRLTVL.

The chain links TRBV15 to TRBJ1-1; D not certain. Trimming shortened V by 0 bases and J by 0 bases, and 11 bases separated the two germline ends. This CDR3 comprises 16 residues. Germline assignment: CDR1 LNHNV and CDR2 YYDKDF (reference sequence). The CDR3 region is CATSREKGRLNTEAFF. In DNA form, the CDR3 reads TGTGCCACCAGCAGAGAGAAAGGGAGATTGAACACTGAAGCTTTCTTT. Using reference TRBV15 and TRBJ1-1 for the parts outside the CDR3, the full variable domain is DAMVIQNPRYQVTQFGKPVTLSCSQTLNHNVMYWYQQKSSQAPKLLFHYYDKDFNNEADTPDNFQSRRPNTSFCFLDIRSPGLGDTAMYLCATSREKGRLNTEAFFGQGTRLTVV.

CDR3 residues: CASSWGTDEAFF. CDR3 DNA: TGTGCCAGCAGCTGGGGGACTGATGAAGCTTTCTTT. The rearrangement links TRBV7-9 to TRBJ1-1; the D gene is possibly TRBD1 (5 bases). V shed 4 bases and J shed 7 bases, with 10 bases lying between them. This CDR3 is built from 12 residues. Germline loops: CDR1 SEHNR, CDR2 FQNEAQ (reference sequence).

The CDR3 protein is CASTGKTGGSYNEQFF. The CDR3 DNA reads TGTGCCAGCACCGGGAAGACAGGGGGCTCCTACAATGAGCAGTTCTTC. V gene TRBV12-3 or TRBV12-4 combines with J gene TRBJ2-1; 9 bases agree with TRBD1. With V trimmed by 7 bases and J by 0 bases, 7 bases remained unmatched. The CDR3 totals 16 residues.

There are a few counts of this clonotype. This chain connects TRBV2 to TRBJ1-1; weak D call: TRBD1 (6 bases). Trimming pared 4 bases from V and 5 bases from J, leaving 11 bases between. The V gene's germline CDR1 is SNHLY and CDR2 FYNNEI. This CDR3 is 13 amino acids long. CDR3 sequence: CASSGQEGTEAFF. In nucleotides, the CDR3 is TGTGCCAGCAGTGGACAGGAAGGAACTGAAGCTTTCTTT.

This chain connects TRBV12-5 to TRBJ1-5, with a possible D match to TRBD1 (5 bases). Germline CDR1 LGHNT, CDR2 FRNRAP. This CDR3 comprises 16 residues. V dropped 4 bases and J dropped 6 bases, with 19 bases sitting between them. CDR3 nucleotides: TGTGCTAGTGGTTCGACAGACCGATGGGTTGGTCAGCCCCAGCATTTT. As protein: CASGSTDRWVGQPQHF.

This clonotype was counted only a few times. This sequence joins TRBV27 and TRBJ2-7; D gene uncertain. V shed 2 bases and J shed 1 base, with 6 bases lying between them. The germline V gene encodes CDR1 MNHEY and CDR2 SMNVEV (reference sequence). The CDR3 consists of 13 residues. In DNA form, the CDR3 reads TGTGCCAGCAGTTTAGCATTTTCCTACGAGCAGTACTTC. It codes for CASSLAFSYEQYF.

This clonotype was seen repeatedly, ten times or more. This chain links TRBV19 with TRBJ2-1; D ambiguous. V was shortened by 5 bases and J by 0 bases, with 17 bases between the two germline ends. The CDR3 is 17 residues long. Germline loops: CDR1 LNHDA, CDR2 SQIVND (reference sequence). The CDR3 coding sequence is TGTGCCAGTAGTGTCTCCGCTTGGGATCTCTCCTACAATGAGCAGTTCTTC. This encodes CASSVSAWDLSYNEQFF.

This clonotype has just a few counts. V is TRBV12-5 and J is TRBJ2-7; TRBD1 matches at 11 bases. CDR1 is LGHNT, CDR2 FRNRAP, per germline. The V segment lost 7 bases and the J segment 3 bases; nucleotides outside the gene matches: 5. The CDR3 runs 14 residues. The DNA of the CDR3 is TGTGCTAGTGCTACGGGACAGGGGGGCTACGAGCAGTACTTC. It translates to CASATGQGGYEQYF.

This clonotype was picked up a small number of times. The chain is built from TRBV10-3 and TRBJ1-5; possible D gene TRBD1, 6 bases. Germline CDR1 ENHRY, CDR2 SYGVKD. V lost 1 base and J 6 bases, leaving 13 bases between the germline ends. The CDR3 is made up of 15 amino acids. The CDR3 is CAISEYRQAGQPQHF. CDR3 coding DNA: TGTGCCATCAGTGAGTACCGACAGGCCGGTCAGCCCCAGCATTTT.